The 14 T cell receptor beta chains in this list originate from one sample, sequenced in a study of T cell repertoires in cytomegalovirus infection. TCRdb reprocessed the reads via MiXCR and lists one record per CDR3 protein. Of a few hundred thousand distinct CDR3 sequences detected, 15% to 20% appear once; the ten largest clones hold under 9%. Material: PBMCs. These receptors came from a human donor in good health (CMV status not recorded). Some clones in this sample may be carry-over from other donors' samples.

This clonotype was detected only a few times. This rearrangement joins TRBV6-6 to TRBJ2-3, with unresolved D. Trimming took 2 bases from V and 2 from J, leaving 5 bases between them. CDR3 length: 13 residues. CDR1 is MNHNY, CDR2 SVGAGI, per germline (reference sequence). CDR3 protein: CASSYPTTDTQYF. The CDR3 DNA follows: TGTGCCAGCAGTTACCCCACCACAGATACGCAGTATTTT.

This clonotype was recorded a few times. CDR3 amino acids: CASSTDFSSTDTQYF. As DNA, the CDR3 is TGTGCCAGCAGCACGGACTTTTCTAGCACAGATACGCAGTATTTT. V is TRBV7-8 and J is TRBJ2-3; perhaps TRBD2 as D (5 bases). Looked up from germline, CDR1 is SGHVS and CDR2 is FQNEAQ. The CDR3 loop spans 15 amino acids. Between the trimmed V and J ends, which lost 5 bases and 0 bases, there was a span of 12 bases.

This clonotype has ten or more counts. The chain is built from TRBV7-9 and TRBJ2-5; the match to TRBD1 covers 10 bases. The germline CDR1 and CDR2 sequences are SEHNR and FQNEAQ (reference sequence). This CDR3 has 15 amino acids. V lost 0 bases and J lost 4; bases outside the gene matches: 2. CDR3 sequence reads: CASSLAWDRGETQYF. Written as DNA, the CDR3 is TGTGCCAGCAGCTTAGCGTGGGACAGGGGAGAGACCCAGTACTTC. The complete variable domain, with remaining parts taken from reference TRBV7-9 and TRBJ2-5, reads DTGVSQNPRHKITKRGQNVTFRCDPISEHNRLYWYRQTLGQGPEFLTYFQNEAQLEKSRLLSDRFSAERPKGSFSTLEIQRTEQGDSAMYLCASSLAWDRGETQYFGPGTRLLVL.

This clonotype has only a few counts. V is TRBV7-2 and J is TRBJ2-6; 7 nucleotides match TRBD1. Per germline, CDR1 SGHTA and CDR2 FQGNSA. This CDR3 has 21 amino acids. Germline trimming cut 5 bases from V and 0 bases from J; bases unmatched to any gene: 19. DNA for the CDR3: TGTGCCAGCAGCCCCAAACCTACAGGGGCCGCCCTCAGCTCTGGGGCCAACGTCCTGACTTTC. Translated: CASSPKPTGAALSSGANVLTF.

A few counts support this clonotype. The chain employs TRBV7-2 and TRBJ2-5; TRBD2 agrees at 13 bases. The CDR3 length is 15 residues. The trim removed 5 bases at V and 9 bases at J, leaving 9 bases unmatched. Per the germline V gene, CDR1 is SGHTA and CDR2 is FQGNSA. The CDR3 sequence: CASSREGLAGLSQYF. The CDR3 region has the DNA TGTGCCAGCAGCCGGGAGGGACTAGCGGGACTATCCCAGTACTTC.

This clonotype was recorded many times. CDR3: CASSWTSGQADTQYF. The CDR3 DNA sequence: TGTGCCAGCAGTTGGACTAGCGGCCAGGCAGATACGCAGTATTTT. The chain has TRBV12-3 or TRBV12-4 and TRBJ2-3, with TRBD2 identical over 10 bases. The CDR3 loop spans 15 amino acids. V gave up 4 bases and J gave up 4 bases; unmatched junction bases: 5.

The J gene is TRBJ2-3, the V gene TRBV6-8, with 8 bases fitting TRBD2. The CDR3 runs 15 residues. After removal of 6 bases from V and 1 base from J, the junction contained 6 bases not matched to a gene. Germline V gene data show CDR1 as MNHGY and CDR2 as SAAAGT. CDR3 bases: TGTGCCAGCAGCCCTTGGCGGGGGGGCACAGATACGCAGTATTTT. Protein sequence: CASSPWRGGTDTQYF.

This clonotype has a handful of counts. The V and J genes are TRBV28 and TRBJ1-5; D uncertain. V lost 3 bases, J lost 3 bases, and 27 bases lay in between. The CDR3 length is 20 residues. Germline CDR1 is MDHEN and CDR2 is SYDVKM. The CDR3 sequence: CASSFSTRMTAIEPNQPQHF. CDR3 DNA: TGTGCCAGCAGTTTCTCAACGAGAATGACGGCGATCGAACCCAATCAGCCCCAGCATTTT.

This clonotype was seen a few times. This rearrangement joins TRBV7-8 to TRBJ1-3; maybe TRBD1 (6 bases). The CDR3 extends over 18 amino acids. Germline V gives CDR1 SGHVS, CDR2 FQNEAQ. Trimming left V 1 base short and J 4 bases short, with 20 bases between. The CDR3 DNA reads TGTGCCAGCAGCTTAGTAGGGGGAGGGGGGGGAGGAGGAAACACCATATATTTT. This gives the protein CASSLVGGGGGGGNTIYF.

About this clonotype: The junction and the germline gene differ at one end; a read error may be behind it. The chain uses TRBV12-3 or TRBV12-4 and TRBJ1-2; D gene unclear. The CDR3 totals 13 residues. The CDR3 reads CAGSLRANYGYTF. CDR3 coding DNA: TGTGCCGGCAGTTTACGGGCCAACTATGGCTACACCTTC.

Here the CDR3 reads CASSLDPGEPYEQYF. For the CDR3, the DNA is TGTGCCAGCAGCTTGGACCCGGGGGAGCCTTACGAGCAGTACTTC. V gene TRBV5-6 combines with J gene TRBJ2-7; D might be TRBD2 (6 bases). V gave up 0 bases and J gave up 4 bases, with 14 bases separating them. Germline lookup yields CDR1 SGHDT and CDR2 YYEEEE. This CDR3 is built from 15 residues.

The sample holds a few counts of this clonotype. The chain combines TRBV20-1 with TRBJ1-2, with D maybe TRBD1 (6 bases). From germline, CDR1 is DFQATT and CDR2 SNEGSKA (reference sequence). V was clipped by 4 bases and J by 4 bases, with 10 bases between them. The CDR3 loop spans 12 amino acids. CDR3 sequence reads: CSATTGLYGYTF. The CDR3 nucleotides read TGCAGTGCTACAACAGGGCTCTATGGCTACACCTTC.

The chain is built from TRBV5-1 and TRBJ2-1; 8 nucleotides align to TRBD2. The CDR3 has 17 amino acids. CDR1 and CDR2 from the germline V gene are SGHRS and YFSETQ. V lost 1 base and J lost 6; bases outside the gene matches: 12. The CDR3 sequence: CASSLRYTGTSINEQFF. DNA of the CDR3: TGCGCCAGCAGCTTGAGGTACACCGGGACTAGTATCAATGAGCAGTTCTTC.

The gene calls are TRBV20-1 and TRBJ2-1; 10 bases fit TRBD1. CDR1 and CDR2 from the germline V gene are DFQATT and SNEGSKA (reference sequence). The CDR3 runs 15 residues. J lost 5 bases, V lost 2 bases, and 6 bases had no gene match. The CDR3 loop reads CSARNLGTGDNEQFF. The DNA of the CDR3 is TGCAGTGCTAGAAACCTCGGGACAGGGGACAATGAGCAGTTCTTC.